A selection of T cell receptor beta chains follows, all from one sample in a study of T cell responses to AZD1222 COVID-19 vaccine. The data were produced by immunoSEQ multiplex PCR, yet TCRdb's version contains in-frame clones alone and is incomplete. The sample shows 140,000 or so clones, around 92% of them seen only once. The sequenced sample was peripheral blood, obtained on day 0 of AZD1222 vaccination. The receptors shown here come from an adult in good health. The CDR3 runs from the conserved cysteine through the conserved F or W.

CDR3: CASSTRQGAYEQYF; V: TRBV7-2; J: TRBJ2-7
CDR3: CASSQETGEGMNTEAFF; V: TRBV4-2; J: TRBJ1-1
CDR3: CASRGSTGELFF; V: TRBV6-5; J: TRBJ2-2
CDR3: CATAGTGEYQRGYTF; V: TRBV24-1; J: TRBJ1-2
CDR3: CASSQDPDRGWNTEAFF; V: TRBV4-1; J: TRBJ1-1
CDR3: CASSSTGTRTYEQYF; V: TRBV7-2; J: TRBJ2-7
CDR3: CASSPRGTATNEKLFF; V: TRBV3-1/TRBV3-2; J: TRBJ1-4
CDR3: CASSQDRSLPEAFF; V: TRBV4-3; J: TRBJ1-1
CDR3: CASSLRGLAGSDTQYF; V: TRBV5-1; J: TRBJ2-3
CDR3: CASSKTGTYKPDYEQYF; V: TRBV7-9; J: TRBJ2-7
CDR3: CASSLQGWGYEQYF; V: TRBV27; J: TRBJ2-7
CDR3: CASSLTTGYSPLHF; V: TRBV5-1; J: TRBJ1-6
CDR3: CASSQGEGPSYEQYF; V: TRBV4-2; J: TRBJ2-7
CDR3: CASSALMEGRWSSYEQYF; V: TRBV6-2/TRBV6-3; J: TRBJ2-7
CDR3: CAISAGGRDNEQFF; V: TRBV10-3; J: TRBJ2-1
CDR3: CANPQGRANYGYTF; V: TRBV2; J: TRBJ1-2
CDR3: CASSTGTGVSVTEAFF; V: TRBV9; J: TRBJ1-1
CDR3: CASSQISAETQYF; V: TRBV19; J: TRBJ2-5
CDR3: CASSAFGAYNEQFF; V: TRBV2; J: TRBJ2-1
CDR3: CASSLPGLAGDYNEQFF; V: TRBV5-1; J: TRBJ2-1
CDR3: CASSLTGVGEQYF; V: TRBV6-5; J: TRBJ2-7
CDR3: CASSRKDRSYGYTF; V: TRBV5-4; J: TRBJ1-2
CDR3: CASSLGLASTQYF; V: TRBV14; J: TRBJ2-5
CDR3: CASSLVGGAVGTDTQYF; V: TRBV7-9; J: TRBJ2-3
CDR3: CASSIWSPGTDSNQPQHF; V: TRBV28; J: TRBJ1-5
CDR3: CASSEARLTWGTGEDTQYF; V: TRBV6-1; J: TRBJ2-3
CDR3: CASSTPPHGRYGYTF; V: TRBV5-4; J: TRBJ1-2
CDR3: CASSPPRPNTEAFF; V: TRBV18; J: TRBJ1-1
CDR3: CASNRIGGYTF; V: TRBV9; J: TRBJ1-2
CDR3: CASSLARTGANVLTF; V: TRBV7-9; J: TRBJ2-6
CDR3: CASSYSSGGANGYTF; V: TRBV6-2/TRBV6-3; J: TRBJ1-2
CDR3: CATVGGIREQYF; V: TRBV2; J: TRBJ2-7
CDR3: CASSQDDSSYNEQFF; V: TRBV4-2; J: TRBJ2-1
CDR3: CASTPPRGNEQFF; V: TRBV6-5; J: TRBJ2-1
CDR3: CATSDLLAVWGNYGYTF; V: TRBV24-1; J: TRBJ1-2
CDR3: CASSLEVVGGGGTQYF; V: TRBV5-5; J: TRBJ2-3
CDR3: CASSDQAGGSTDTQYF; V: TRBV6-4; J: TRBJ2-3
CDR3: CASSMTGSGGQETQYF; V: TRBV19; J: TRBJ2-5
CDR3: CAWRAHTDTQYF; V: TRBV30; J: TRBJ2-3
CDR3: CASSSPQGVSTF; V: TRBV12-3/TRBV12-4; J: TRBJ1-2
CDR3: CASSHVDGRAGGYTF; V: TRBV4-3; J: TRBJ1-2
CDR3: CATSLRSADTQYF; V: TRBV15; J: TRBJ2-3
CDR3: CASSLPLLYRDRDNNEQFF; V: TRBV28; J: TRBJ2-1
CDR3: CSVVGDTYEQYF; V: TRBV29-1; J: TRBJ2-7
CDR3: CASSLQGRGPGEQFF; V: TRBV5-1; J: TRBJ2-1
CDR3: CASSPGLAKYEQYF; V: TRBV5-1; J: TRBJ2-7
CDR3: CASSLVGQEISNYGYTF; V: TRBV5-6; J: TRBJ1-2
CDR3: CSAKKDLGYTF; V: TRBV20-1; J: TRBJ1-2
CDR3: CASSLVAGGYYEQYF; V: TRBV7-9; J: TRBJ2-7
CDR3: CASSVTASGNTIYF; V: TRBV13; J: TRBJ1-3
CDR3: CASSPLPSADEKLFF; V: TRBV18; J: TRBJ1-4
CDR3: CASSLAYGKGAFF; V: TRBV7-9; J: TRBJ1-1
CDR3: CASGHETENNYGYTF; V: TRBV13; J: TRBJ1-2
CDR3: CASSELQGVGSFF; V: TRBV2; J: TRBJ1-2